This TCR beta chain was found in a study of blood T cell repertoires in COVID-19. Germline CDR1 is SGDLS and CDR2 is YYNGEE. V was trimmed by 2 bases and J by 4 bases, leaving 12 bases between them. The CDR3 is 14 amino acids. Sequencing was performed with immunoSEQ multiplex PCR; in TCRdb, only in-frame clones are kept and a portion is missing. The sample shows roughly 330,000 clones, more than 75% of them seen only once. The chain carries TRBV9 and TRBJ1-1; D possibly corresponds to TRBD1 (5 bases). Sample: PBMCs or T cells enriched from blood (not recorded which). This TCR came from a woman in her 30s who had recovered from COVID-19. The CDR3 coding sequence is TGTGCCAGCAGCGTCAGGGATTGGGCCACTGAAGCTTTCTTT. Protein product: CASSVRDWATEAFF.